The clone carrying this T cell receptor (beta chain) was seen once. Its target is not known. The CDR3 loop spans 15 amino acids. V shed 4 bases, J shed 5 bases, and the junction held 5 bases outside the gene matches. Germline lookup yields CDR1 SGHTS and CDR2 YDEGEE. The record originates from a study of cytomegalovirus exposure and HLA in healthy donors. Study-wide points: Later analysis revealed greater clonal expansion in HLA-associated TCR beta chains than in equally common others.

60 Vbeta and 13 Jbeta primers were used in PCR. Clones were sequenced by immunoSEQ multiplex PCR, and TCRdb holds only the in-frame ones, with some missing. The table has about 210,000 clones, approximately 79% seen once. V gene TRBV5-8 combines with J gene TRBJ2-1; 11 bases match TRBD2. This clonotype was obtained from a male donor in good health and CMV-seronegative. The specimen sequenced was PBMCs. In DNA form, the CDR3 reads TGTGCCAGCAGCCCGGGGACTAGCGGAGACAATGAGCAGTTCTTC. Encoded protein: CASSPGTSGDNEQFF.